This TCR beta chain is drawn from a study of PD-1 blockade in classical Hodgkin lymphoma. Whole-study context: Treatment was intravenous nivolumab, 3 mg/kg every 2 weeks, until progression.

Study findings and constraints: Before treatment, TCR diversity in newly diagnosed patients was reportedly lower than in healthy donors.

This clone was seen a handful of times. Its antigen is still unknown. The sample has other DNA sequences that encode this CDR3 too. Using immunoSEQ multiplex PCR, the repertoire was profiled, and TCRdb retains in-frame clones only, with some absent. The sample has around 150,000 clones, under 85% seen once. Every single patient, without exception, relapsed after autologous stem cell transplantation, and brentuximab vedotin exposure varied. When best responses were assessed, they were complete response, partial response or progressive disease. The V gene's germline CDR1 is SGDLS and CDR2 YYNGEE. V was clipped by 1 base and J by 0 bases, with 5 bases between them. The CDR3 is 14 amino acids.

The chain joins TRBV9 to TRBJ1-3; D remains unclear. This clonotype was obtained from a human donor with classical Hodgkin lymphoma. Sequencing was performed on peripheral blood mononuclear cells (PBMCs), taken before the second cycle of nivolumab. CDR3 sequence reads: CASSVQSSGNTIYF. The CDR3 nucleotides are TGTGCCAGCAGCGTACAGAGCTCTGGAAACACCATATATTTT.